Shown below are 5 T cell receptor beta chains from a single sample sequenced in a study of CD8+CD57+ T cells in acquired aplastic anemia. Patients picked for sequencing had shown CD8+CD57+ cell expansion detected by flow cytometry. TCR beta VDJ and CDR3 profiles were obtained from a genomic DNA template. Each CDR3 protein is one row after TCRdb ran MiXCR on the reads. The data contain roughly 200,000 distinct CDR3 sequences, 63% of them singletons. Sample: sorted CD4+, CD8+, or CD8+CD57+ T cells (not recorded which) from PBMCs. The receptor set was obtained from a human donor with aplastic anemia.

This clonotype came up a few times. The genes are TRBV2 and TRBJ2-5, with D hard to call. Germline assignment: CDR1 SNHLY and CDR2 FYNNEI. CDR3 length equals 12 residues. V was pared by 7 bases and J by 1 base, with 7 bases between. The chain's CDR3 is CASTGSQETQYF. The CDR3 DNA sequence: TGTGCCAGCACAGGCAGCCAAGAGACCCAGTACTTC.

This sequence joins TRBV24-1 and TRBJ2-7, with 9 bases aligning to TRBD1. This CDR3 is built from 14 residues. The V gene's germline CDR1 is KGHDR and CDR2 SFDVKD. The ends lost 2 bases at V and 6 bases at J; junction bases unmatched: 4. CDR3 sequence (DNA): TGTGCCACCAGTGATTCGGGACAGGGCTCCGAGCAGTACTTC. It translates to CATSDSGQGSEQYF.

This clonotype has more than one count but fewer than ten. The chain links TRBV5-1 to TRBJ1-6; TRBD1 agrees at 7 bases. Germline CDR1 SGHRS, CDR2 YFSETQ. V trimming: 0 bases; J trimming: 4 bases; junction bases outside the gene matches: 1. The CDR3 covers 15 residues. For the CDR3, the DNA is TGCGCCAGCAGCTTGGAGACAGGGTATAATTCACCCCTCCACTTT. Translated, it gives CASSLETGYNSPLHF.

As to this clonotype: This CDR3 is missing its conserved last phenylalanine or tryptophan, likely due to a read error. This rearrangement joins TRBV9 to TRBJ2-7; no firm D call. This CDR3 has 13 amino acids. V was cut by 4 bases and J by 0 bases, with 8 bases left in between. CDR1 is SGDLS and CDR2 is YYNGEE in the germline V gene. In nucleotides, the CDR3 is TGTGCCAGCAGCCCCCCGGTCTCCTACGAGCAGTACCTC. Protein: CASSPPVSYEQYL.

This clonotype was picked up many times. The chain has TRBV9 and TRBJ2-1; TRBD2 matches 10 bases. The V gene's germline CDR1 is SGDLS and CDR2 YYNGEE. V trimming: 4 bases; J trimming: 5 bases; junction bases outside the gene matches: 9. CDR3 length equals 16 residues. In DNA, the CDR3 is TGTGCCAGCAGCCCCCTTGCTAGCGGGGGTAACAATGAGCAGTTCTTC. As protein: CASSPLASGGNNEQFF.